Following are 10 T cell receptor beta chains from one sample sequenced in a study of human T cells and chemical hapten exposure. Time point described: patch test 1, 2 weeks after DPC sensitization. The treatment was: therapeutic diphenylcyclopropenone sensitization with weekly scalp DPC. One entry per CDR3 protein results from TCRdb running MiXCR on the RACE reads. The data hold about 60,000 distinct CDR3 sequences, with 9.3% observed a single time. Source: whole blood, taken in connection with sensitization to the hapten diphenylcyclopropenone (DPC). Receptors were obtained from a woman in her 40s with alopecia areata. Some clones in this sample may be carry-over from other donors' samples.

This clonotype showed up just once. The chain joins TRBV4-3 to TRBJ2-7; D remains ambiguous. CDR3 length: 14 residues. In germline, CDR1 is LGHNA, CDR2 YSLEER. Trimming removed 4 bases at V and 2 bases at J, with 12 bases between. CDR3 protein: CASSLFVRAYEQYF. DNA for the CDR3: TGCGCCAGCAGCCTGTTTGTCCGAGCCTACGAGCAGTACTTC.

In this sample, this clonotype turned up many times. This chain's CDR3 is CASSPDRGLNTEAFF. For the CDR3, the DNA is TGTGCCAGCAGCCCGGACAGGGGGCTGAACACTGAAGCTTTCTTT. The rearrangement joins TRBV6-5 to TRBJ1-1, with 11 bases that match TRBD1. In germline, CDR1 is MNHEY, CDR2 SVGAGI. The CDR3 has 15 residues. V lost 6 bases and J lost 0; bases outside the gene matches: 3.

The rearrangement uses TRBV28 and TRBJ1-4, with 9 bases lining up with TRBD1. Germline trimming cut 7 bases from V and 2 bases from J; bases unmatched to any gene: 5. Germline CDR1 and CDR2: MDHEN and SYDVKM. The CDR3 runs 15 residues. Here the CDR3 reads CASIPQGATNEKLFF. CDR3 nucleotides: TGTGCCAGCATCCCACAGGGGGCGACTAATGAAAAACTGTTTTTT.

This clonotype was counted many times. The chain carries TRBV5-6 and TRBJ2-4; D gene uncertain. The CDR3 covers 14 residues. Trimming took 4 bases from V and 5 from J, leaving 13 bases between them. From germline, CDR1 is SGHDT and CDR2 YYEEEE. Here the CDR3 reads CASSQWTTQNIQYF. The CDR3 nucleotides are TGTGCCAGCAGCCAGTGGACGACTCAAAACATTCAGTACTTC. Complete variable domain (other parts from reference TRBV5-6 and TRBJ2-4): DAGVTQSPTHLIKTRGQQVTLRCSPKSGHDTVSWYQQALGQGPQFIFQYYEEEERQRGNFPDRFSGHQFPNYSSELNVNALLLGDSALYLCASSQWTTQNIQYFGAGTRLSVL.

This clonotype appeared many times. The chain combines TRBV4-1 with TRBJ2-1; tentatively, D is TRBD1 or TRBD2 (5 bases each). V shed 1 base and J shed 8 bases, with 12 bases lying between them. The CDR3 loop spans 14 amino acids. Germline CDR1 and CDR2: MGHRA and YSYEKL. Here the CDR3 DNA reads TGCGCCAGCAGCCAAGGGGACCTGATGGATGAGCAGTTCTTC. This codes for CASSQGDLMDEQFF.

This clonotype came up many times. This rearrangement joins TRBV7-6 to TRBJ2-2; possibly TRBD2 for D (5 bases). Germline CDR1 and CDR2: SGHVS and FNYEAQ. V lost 2 bases to trimming and J lost 9 bases, with 7 bases between them. The CDR3 is 12 amino acids. The CDR3 coding sequence is TGTGCCAGCAGCTTACGGGGAAGGGAGCTGTTTTTT. The encoded protein is CASSLRGRELFF.

The V and J genes are TRBV3-1 and TRBJ2-3, with D uncertain. Trimming removed 1 base from V and 7 bases from J, with 12 bases in between. Per the germline V gene, CDR1 is LGHDT and CDR2 is YNNKEL (reference sequence). This CDR3 contains 14 residues. CDR3 coding DNA: TGTGCCAGCAGCCAAGGACCCGGGCTTAATACGCAGTATTTT. Translation gives CASSQGPGLNTQYF.

This clonotype was seen ten or more times. The chain joins TRBV5-1 to TRBJ1-6; D remains unclear. With 3 bases removed from V and 7 bases from J, the gap between germline ends came to 17 bases. Germline values: CDR1 SGHRS, CDR2 YFSETQ. The CDR3 extends over 16 amino acids. The CDR3 sequence is CASSSEGPGSNSPLHF. The CDR3 nucleotides are TGCGCCAGCAGCTCCGAAGGTCCAGGCTCGAATTCACCCCTCCACTTT.

The rearrangement uses TRBV7-9 and TRBJ1-5; perhaps TRBD1 as D (5 bases). The V gene lost 2 bases and the J gene lost 6 bases, with 8 bases spanning the gap. Germline lookup yields CDR1 SEHNR and CDR2 FQNEAQ (reference sequence). The CDR3 length is 13 residues. CDR3 DNA: TGTGCCAGCAGCTTAATGGGACCTCAGCCCCAGCATTTT. It is translated as CASSLMGPQPQHF.

This clonotype was counted many times. The chain is built from TRBV5-4 and TRBJ1-1; 7 bases map to TRBD1. The CDR3 length is 13 residues. CDR1 SGHNT and CDR2 YYREEE come from the germline V gene (reference sequence). Trimming removed 0 bases from V and 7 bases from J; junction bases left unmatched: 3. CDR3 DNA: TGTGCCAGCAGCTTGGAGGGGGCGAGTGAAGCTTTCTTT. It translates to CASSLEGASEAFF.